In this sample, the clone carrying this T cell receptor (beta chain) turned up a few times. Its antigen is as yet unknown. Individual cDNA molecules each received unique molecular identifiers attached to them. MiXCR, run by TCRdb on the 5' RACE reads, gives a single entry per CDR3 protein. Of approximately 83,000 distinct CDR3 sequences listed, roughly an eighth are singletons. The ends were cut back, 4 bases at V and 0 bases at J, with 14 bases in the middle. CDR3 length equals 16 residues. Germline CDR1 reads SGHVS; CDR2 reads FQNEAQ. The sample belongs to a study of early T cells in non-severe SARS-CoV-2 infection. Looking at the study overall: Whole-blood bulk RNA, unsorted, was sequenced, and chains were unpaired. The study's findings and limits: Missing private and CD4 specificities, VDJdb matching favored anti-spike CD8 responses.

The rearrangement joins TRBV7-8 to TRBJ2-3, with D perhaps TRBD1 or TRBD2 (5 bases each). Sequenced material: whole blood. The clonotype was recovered from an adult who was a healthcare worker with PCR-confirmed SARS-CoV-2 infection or an uninfected control (not recorded which). CDR3 in DNA: TGTGCCAGCAGCTCGGGACCGATATCTAGCACAGATACGCAGTATTTT. Protein product: CASSSGPISSTDTQYF. The entire variable domain, with the rest obtained from reference TRBV7-8 and TRBJ2-3, is as follows: GAGVSQSPRYKVAKRGQDVALRCDPISGHVSLFWYQQALGQGPEFLTYFQNEAQLDKSGLPSDRFFAERPEGSVSTLKIQRTQQEDSAVYLCASSSGPISSTDTQYFGPGTRLTVL.